The sequence of this TCR beta chain was determined in a study of T cell clonality in common variable immunodeficiency. Equal genomic DNA amounts from CVID and control samples were sequenced. The repertoire was sequenced with immunoSEQ multiplex PCR; TCRdb's copy has only in-frame clones and lacks some. The specimen has roughly 34,000 clones, none found just once. Heparinized whole blood, roughly 4.5 to 9 ml, came from each donor. This clone has at least ten counts. The antigen is undetermined. Study observations and caveats: The cause of increased CVID clonality remains unclear without subpopulation sequencing. Common variable immunodeficiency TCR beta sequences reportedly had fewer deletions and N-nucleotide insertions.

The TCR comes from a person aged 18-70 years in good health. The sample comprised peripheral blood mononuclear cells.

The CDR3 reads CASSFGGYLVGYGYTF. Incomplete CDR3 DNA: TGTGCCAGCAGCTTTGGGGGGTATTTGGTTGGGTATGGC. The rearrangement uses TRBV5-4 and TRBJ1-2, with D possibly TRBD1 on 5 matching bases. Sequencing ends 3 residues short of the CDR3 end; the germline J gene provides the rest. Germline loops: CDR1 SGHNT, CDR2 YYREEE (reference sequence). Trimming left V 2 bases short and J 5 bases short, with 19 bases between. The CDR3 consists of 16 residues.